These T cell receptor beta chains were read from a single sample in a study of a mutant IDH1 vaccine in newly diagnosed glioma. The assay was immunoSEQ multiplex PCR, and TCRdb's table has in-frame clones only and misses some. The sample lists around 130,000 clones; 80% were seen once. Their specific antigens are unknown. The specimen was PBMCs, collected from a glioma patient whose treatment included an IDH1 peptide vaccine. The origin of the receptors is a man aged 35 to 55 with glioma. The CDR3 runs from the conserved cysteine through the conserved F or W. A D gene is named only where the DNA matches it firmly. Clone size, where shown, is once, few, many, or a class for clones that have expanded.

len	j_gene	d_gene	abundance	v_gene	CDR3aa	CDR3nt
16	TRBJ2-3	TRBD2	.	TRBV7-2	CASSTRTSGGTDTQYF	TGTGCCAGCAGCACGAGGACTAGCGGGGGGACAGATACGCAGTATTTT
15	TRBJ2-2	TRBD2	.	TRBV5-1	CASSPGLAGTGELFF	TGCGCCAGCAGCCCCGGACTAGCGGGCACCGGGGAGCTGTTTTTT
13	TRBJ2-7	.	once	TRBV5-6	CASSLPDSYEQYF	TGTGCCAGCAGCTTGCCAGACTCCTACGAGCAGTACTTC
13	TRBJ1-2	TRBD1	.	TRBV5-4	CASSPDRNYGYTF	TGTGCCAGCAGTCCGGACAGGAACTATGGCTACACCTTC
16	TRBJ2-5	TRBD2	.	TRBV4-2	CASSQGLAGPPGAPYF	TGTGCCAGCAGCCAAGGTCTAGCGGGACCACCCGGAGCCCCGTACTTC
14	TRBJ1-1	.	many	TRBV9	CASVGGGGNTEAFF	TGTGCCAGCGTGGGTGGGGGCGGCAACACTGAAGCTTTCTTT
15	TRBJ2-3	.	.	TRBV4-2	CASSPSGAPGDTQYF	TGTGCCAGCAGCCCAAGTGGGGCTCCCGGAGATACGCAGTATTTT
16	TRBJ2-7	TRBD1	.	TRBV19	CASSTRQGSSSYEQYF	TGTGCCAGTAGTACCCGACAGGGGTCCTCCTCCTACGAGCAGTACTTC
17	TRBJ2-1	.	.	TRBV4-3	CASSQGLKVSSYNEQFF	TGCGCCAGCAGCCAAGGTCTCAAGGTGAGCTCCTACAATGAGCAGTTCTTC
13	TRBJ2-7	.	.	TRBV7-2	CASSLPSSSEQYF	TGTGCCAGCAGCTTACCCAGTTCCTCCGAGCAGTACTTC
12	TRBJ1-1	.	few	TRBV7-3	CASSTGGTEAFF	TGTGCCAGCTCCACGGGGGGCACTGAAGCTTTCTTT
15	TRBJ1-5	.	.	TRBV18	CASSPEGDSNQPQHF	TGTGCCAGCTCACCGGAAGGGGATAGCAATCAGCCCCAGCATTTT
15	TRBJ1-2	TRBD1	.	TRBV5-4	CASSLDVGQGFGYTF	TGTGCCAGCAGCTTGGATGTGGGACAGGGGTTCGGCTACACCTTC
16	TRBJ2-2	TRBD2	once	TRBV4-3	CASSQSLRGGAGELFF	TGCGCCAGCAGCCAATCTTTGCGGGGGGGCGCCGGGGAGCTGTTTTTT
16	TRBJ1-2	.	.	TRBV14	CASSPRYSARGYGYTF	TGTGCCAGCAGCCCCAGATACAGCGCGCGCGGCTATGGCTACACCTTC
12	TRBJ1-1	TRBD1	.	TRBV7-9	CASSLTGAQAFF	TGTGCCAGCAGCCTGACAGGGGCGCAAGCTTTCTTT
14	TRBJ1-6	TRBD1	.	TRBV19	CASSIPTGNSPLHF	TGTGCCAGTAGTATCCCGACAGGGAACTCACCCCTCCACTTT
13	TRBJ1-4	.	.	TRBV6-6	CASSYLSGRELFF	TGTGCCAGCAGTTACTTATCTGGGAGAGAACTGTTTTTT
15	TRBJ2-1	.	.	TRBV4-3	CASSQDSGTYNEQFF	TGCGCCAGCAGCCAAGATTCAGGGACCTACAATGAGCAGTTCTTC
16	TRBJ2-7	.	.	TRBV14	CASSQESRTKKYEQYF	TGTGCCAGCAGCCAAGAGTCAAGGACTAAAAAATACGAGCAGTACTTC
13	TRBJ2-7	TRBD2	.	TRBV5-1	CATSASGSNEQYF	TGCGCCACTTCAGCTAGCGGGAGCAACGAGCAGTACTTC
14	TRBJ2-7	TRBD1	once	TRBV7-8	CASSTGTVSYEQYF	TGTGCCAGCAGTACCGGGACAGTCTCCTACGAGCAGTACTTC
14	TRBJ2-7	TRBD1	.	TRBV5-5	CASSFETGAYEQYF	TGTGCCAGCAGCTTTGAGACAGGGGCCTACGAGCAGTACTTC
15	TRBJ1-1	TRBD1	.	TRBV9	CASSVNRGPGTEAFF	TGTGCCAGCAGCGTTAACAGGGGGCCGGGGACTGAAGCTTTCTTT
18	TRBJ2-6	.	.	TRBV5-6	CASTSWGPYHSGANVLTF	TGTGCCAGCACTTCGTGGGGGCCCTACCACTCTGGGGCCAACGTCCTGACTTTC
15	TRBJ2-2	TRBD2	.	TRBV10-1	CASSESTAGTGELFF	TGCGCCAGCAGTGAGTCGACAGCGGGGACCGGGGAGCTGTTTTTT
14	TRBJ1-1	.	few	TRBV9	CASSVDAVGTEAFF	TGTGCCAGCAGCGTGGATGCAGTAGGCACTGAAGCTTTCTTT
13	TRBJ2-1	.	once	TRBV7-2	CASSLAGSSNQFF	TGTGCCAGCAGCTTAGCGGGGTCCTCAAATCAGTTCTTC
12	TRBJ2-7	.	.	TRBV2	CASFLGRHEQYF	TGTGCCAGCTTTCTAGGTCGGCACGAGCAGTACTTC
14	TRBJ1-1	.	.	TRBV5-1	CASSLDGSVPLPFF	TGCGCCAGCAGCTTGGACGGCTCAGTCCCTCTACCTTTCTTT
14	TRBJ1-2	.	.	TRBV19	CASHFGPGSYGYTF	TGTGCCAGTCACTTTGGGCCCGGAAGCTATGGCTACACCTTC
14	TRBJ2-3	TRBD1	.	TRBV15	CATSLGQGTDTQYF	TGTGCCACCAGCCTTGGACAGGGGACAGATACGCAGTATTTT